This TCR beta chain appears in the sequencing data of a study of T cell responses to AZD1222 COVID-19 vaccine. Study results and limitations: The study identified only a handful of AZD1222 recipients as seropositive at baseline. Compared with day 0, the breadth and depth of the Spike-specific TCR repertoire rose significantly after two doses of AZD1222. There were repertoire samples only from the period after the peak T cell response.

Germline CDR1 reads LGHDT; CDR2 reads YNNKEL (reference sequence). The CDR3 is 15 amino acids. Trimming removed 3 bases from V and 1 base from J; junction bases left unmatched: 3. Method: immunoSEQ multiplex PCR; TCRdb's copy keeps in-frame clones and lacks some. The sample carries some 200,000 clones, approximately 90% recorded once. Worth noting for this clone: Its antigen remains unknown.

The genes are TRBV3-1 (or the pseudogene TRBV3-2) and TRBJ2-5; TRBD2 aligns across 9 bases. This specimen was peripheral blood, taken 28 days after the second AZD1222 dose. This clonotype was sampled from an adult who received the AZD1222 COVID-19 vaccine. Here the CDR3 reads CASSHRAGGQETQYF. Written as DNA, the CDR3 is TGTGCCAGCAGCCACAGAGCGGGAGGCCAAGAGACCCAGTACTTC.